A single sample is the source of the 10 T cell receptor beta chains below, sequenced in a study of T cells in narcolepsy. Only in-frame clones appear in the TCRdb table, and some are missing; sequencing was by immunoSEQ multiplex PCR. This sample has some 29,000 clones; around 87% occur once, and the top ten carry about 0.88%. Material for sequencing was memory (CD45RA-) CD4+ T cells from blood. Source of these receptors: a human donor in good health.

The V and J genes are TRBV2 and TRBJ1-1; TRBD1 might be the D (6 bases). CDR3 length equals 10 residues. Deletions cut 7 bases from V and 8 bases from J, with 8 bases between. Germline CDR1 reads SNHLY; CDR2 reads FYNNEI. CDR3 coding DNA: TGTGCCAGCACTGGGACAGAAGCTTTCTTT. Translated, it gives CASTGTEAFF. Based on the CDR3 plus reference TRBV2 and TRBJ1-1, the full variable domain is EPEVTQTPSHQVTQMGQEVILRCVPISNHLYFYWYRQILGQKVEFLVSFYNNEISEKSEIFDDQFSVERPDGSNFTLKIRSTKLEDSAMYFCASTGTEAFFGQGTRLTVV.

This clone was observed a handful of times. This chain uses TRBV29-1 with TRBJ1-1, with TRBD1 matching over 7 bases. Trimming at V came to 2 bases and at J to 1 base, leaving 1 base not matched to a gene. CDR1 and CDR2 from the germline V gene are SQVTM and ANQGSEA. CDR3 length: 13 residues. The CDR3 region is CSVESGGNTEAFF. In nucleotides, the CDR3 is TGCAGCGTTGAATCAGGGGGGAACACTGAAGCTTTCTTT.

V usage is TRBV29-1 and J usage is TRBJ2-3; TRBD2 matches at 9 bases. V lost 6 bases, J lost 2 bases, and 3 bases stayed unmatched. CDR3 length: 13 residues. CDR1 is SQVTM, CDR2 ANQGSEA, per germline. The CDR3 DNA follows: TGCAGCGTGACTAGCGGATACACAGATACGCAGTATTTT. It is translated as CSVTSGYTDTQYF.

The rearrangement links TRBV13 to TRBJ2-7; D is possibly TRBD2 (5 bases). The germline CDR1 and CDR2 sequences are PRHDT and FYEKMQ (reference sequence). V was pared by 5 bases and J by 9 bases, with 17 bases between. CDR3 length: 13 amino acids. In nucleotides, the CDR3 is TGTGCCAGCAGCCTAGCCCTGGATGGGAGGCAGTACTTC. This gives the protein CASSLALDGRQYF.

This chain connects TRBV5-4 to TRBJ1-5; a possible D gene is TRBD1 (6 bases). V was pared by 1 base and J by 6 bases, with 11 bases between. The CDR3 consists of 14 residues. From germline, CDR1 is SGHNT and CDR2 YYREEE (reference sequence). The CDR3 is CASSLMGGGQPQHF. DNA of the CDR3: TGTGCCAGCAGCTTGATGGGAGGGGGTCAGCCCCAGCATTTT. The variable domain in full, with the rest retrieved from reference TRBV5-4 and TRBJ1-5, is ETGVTQSPTHLIKTRGQQVTLRCSSQSGHNTVSWYQQALGQGPQFIFQYYREEENGRGNFPPRFSGLQFPNYSSELNVNALELDDSALYLCASSLMGGGQPQHFGDGTRLSIL.

The rearrangement joins TRBV7-8 to TRBJ1-2, with TRBD1 identical over 7 bases. Losses at the gene ends were 2 bases for V and 3 bases for J; bases not matched to a gene: 15. CDR1 is SGHVS, CDR2 FQNEAQ, per germline. This CDR3 is built from 18 residues. The CDR3 DNA reads as TGTGCCAGCAGCTTACGCGGCAGGGGGATGGAGTGGGACTATGGCTACACCTTC. This codes for CASSLRGRGMEWDYGYTF.

The CDR3: CASSVGGRPSGANVLTF. For the CDR3, the DNA is TGTGCCAGCAGCGTAGGAGGGAGGCCCTCTGGGGCCAACGTCCTGACTTTC. This chain links TRBV9 with TRBJ2-6; D is perhaps TRBD2 (6 bases). The ends were cut back, 0 bases at V and 0 bases at J, with 10 bases in the middle. This CDR3 region has 17 residues. Germline CDR1 reads SGDLS; CDR2 reads YYNGEE.

CDR3 region: CASKMDRGNQPQHF. The CDR3 DNA reads TGTGCCAGTAAAATGGACAGGGGCAATCAGCCCCAGCATTTT. The chain links TRBV19 to TRBJ1-5; 8 bases match TRBD1. There are 14 residues in the CDR3. The junction had 4 bases not matched to a gene; V was cut back by 7 bases and J by 2 bases. Per germline, CDR1 LNHDA and CDR2 SQIVND (reference sequence).

J is TRBJ1-1 and V is TRBV11-2; 12 bases fit TRBD1. The CDR3 has 17 residues. The junction had 8 bases not matched to a gene; V was cut back by 5 bases and J by 1 base. Germline values: CDR1 SGHAT, CDR2 FQNNGV. In DNA, the CDR3 is TGTGCCAGCAGCCCCCGGGACAGGGGGCTTAGGAACACTGAAGCTTTCTTT. Protein product: CASSPRDRGLRNTEAFF.

The chain recombines TRBV13 with TRBJ2-1; TRBD2 matches 15 bases. Germline lookup yields CDR1 PRHDT and CDR2 FYEKMQ (reference sequence). J gave up 4 bases and V 5 bases, and 15 bases lay outside the gene matches. The CDR3 loop spans 20 amino acids. The CDR3 region is CASSRYLRTSGRAGYNEQFF. For the CDR3, the DNA is TGTGCCAGCAGCCGCTACCTCCGGACTAGCGGGAGGGCCGGTTACAATGAGCAGTTCTTC.